Here is one T cell receptor (gamma chain) with its context. Its cognate antigen is unknown. The TCRdb record carries a much larger clone's protein, which differs from this DNA's translation at residue 7; a read error is the likely cause, and the protein listed here is the DNA translation. TCRdb re-analyzed the RT-PCR reads via CATT. The table lists under 200 gamma-chain clones, roughly 1.5% of them singletons. The CDR3 is made up of 14 amino acids. V lost 5 bases and J lost 4; bases outside the gene matches: 11. Germline V gene lookup returns CDR1 EGSTGY and CDR2 YDSYTSSV. These data come from a study of gammadelta T cells in human blood. Notes on the study in general: Right after birth, innate γδ T cells reportedly expanded polyclonally after microbial exposure.

What was sequenced was non-Vgamma9Vdelta2 gamma-delta T cells from adult blood. This clonotype was obtained from a human donor. The chain couples TRGV4 to TRGJ1 or TRGJ2. CDR3 loop: CATWVGSFYYKKLF. Here the CDR3 DNA reads TGTGCCACCTGGGTGGGCTCTTTCTATTATAAGAAACTCTTT.